This T cell receptor (beta chain) was obtained from a study of OX40 agonist ivuxolimab in advanced cancers. Germline V gene lookup returns CDR1 LGHNA and CDR2 YSLEER. CDR3 length equals 17 residues. The ends lost 1 base at V and 4 bases at J; junction bases unmatched: 10. Profiling relied on immunoSEQ multiplex PCR, and the TCRdb table lists in-frame clones only, not all of them. This sample carries 50,000 or so clones, around 85% of them seen once, and the ten largest clones take over 9.5%. This chain links TRBV4-3 with TRBJ2-1, with 7 bases lining up with TRBD1. This sequence was found in an adult with an advanced solid tumor such as melanoma, head and neck, liver or kidney cancer. Sequencing used CD4+ or CD8+ T cells sorted from blood, obtained in a trial of the OX40 agonist ivuxolimab. This chain's CDR3 is CASSQVGGSRPYNEQFF. The CDR3, as DNA: TGCGCCAGCAGCCAAGTAGGGGGCTCCCGGCCTTACAATGAGCAGTTCTTC.